Sequencing of this TCR beta chain was carried out in a study of vaccination effects on CD4 cells after COVID-19. Overall study context: Of the BNT162b2 and mRNA-1273 vaccines, participants received two doses of one or the other. Findings and limits, study-wide: After vaccination of healthy people, only 1 of 255 vaccine-induced clones cross-reacted with common cold coronaviruses.

Ahead of sequencing, the ViraFEST assay grew antigen-specific CD4+ T cells using viral peptide pools. Culturing for more than eight days preceded CD4+ T cell isolation. Vaccinated recipients, who were negative for nucleocapsid antibodies, had no history of SARS-CoV-2 infection. Sequencing was performed with immunoSEQ multiplex PCR; in TCRdb, only in-frame clones are kept and a portion is missing. The table shows some 65,000 clones, with around 76% occurring only once. The CDR3 has 16 amino acids. With 0 bases removed from V and 1 base from J, the gap between germline ends came to 12 bases. The V gene's germline CDR1 is SGHNT and CDR2 YYREEE (reference sequence). This clone was seen a handful of times. The antigen is unknown.

This clonotype was obtained from a human donor who received a COVID-19 vaccine. The V and J genes are TRBV5-4 and TRBJ2-3, with a weak D call TRBD2 (5 bases). The sample was CD4+ T cells from PBMCs cultured with HCoV-NL63 spike peptides, taken before COVID-19 vaccination. The CDR3 sequence is CASSLASRTGTDTQYF. The CDR3 nucleotides are TGTGCCAGCAGCTTGGCCAGTAGGACTGGCACAGATACGCAGTATTTT. Variable domain in full (rest from reference TRBV5-4 and TRBJ2-3): ETGVTQSPTHLIKTRGQQVTLRCSSQSGHNTVSWYQQALGQGPQFIFQYYREEENGRGNFPPRFSGLQFPNYSSELNVNALELDDSALYLCASSLASRTGTDTQYFGPGTRLTVL.